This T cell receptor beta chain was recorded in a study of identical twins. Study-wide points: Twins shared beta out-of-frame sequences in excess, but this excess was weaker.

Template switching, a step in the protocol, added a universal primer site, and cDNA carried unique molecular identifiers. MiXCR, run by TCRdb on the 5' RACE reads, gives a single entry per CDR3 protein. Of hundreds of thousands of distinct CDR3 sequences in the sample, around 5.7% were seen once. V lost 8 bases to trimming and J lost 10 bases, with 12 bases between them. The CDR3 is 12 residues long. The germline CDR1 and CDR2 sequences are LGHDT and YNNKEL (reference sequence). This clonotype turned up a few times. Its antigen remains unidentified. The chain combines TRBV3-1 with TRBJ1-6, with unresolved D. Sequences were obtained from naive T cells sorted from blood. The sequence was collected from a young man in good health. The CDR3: CASRAGESPLHF. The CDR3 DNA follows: TGTGCCAGCCGTGCCGGGGAGTCACCCCTCCACTTT.